The 21 T cell receptor beta chains below come from one sample, sequenced in a study of blood T cell repertoires in COVID-19. The repertoire was sequenced with immunoSEQ multiplex PCR; TCRdb's copy has only in-frame clones and lacks some. Of about 170,000 clones in the sample, about 80% were seen once. Material for sequencing was peripheral blood. The receptors derive from a man between 70 and 80 years old with active or convalescent COVID-19.

Worth noting for this clone: Additional DNA sequences in this sample encode the identical CDR3. The chain recombines TRBV19 with TRBJ1-1; D is undetermined. V gave up 3 bases and J gave up 1 base, with 6 bases separating them. Germline V CDR1 and CDR2: LNHDA, SQIVND (reference sequence). CDR3 size: 13 residues. The CDR3 reads CASSIRGNTEAFF. In nucleotides, the CDR3 is TGTGCCAGTAGTATCCGGGGGAACACTGAAGCTTTCTTT.

This chain links TRBV5-1 with TRBJ2-2, with TRBD1 identical over 10 bases. CDR1 is SGHRS and CDR2 is YFSETQ in the germline V gene. The CDR3 covers 16 residues. The V segment lost 4 bases and the J segment 4 bases; nucleotides outside the gene matches: 7. The CDR3 spells CASSPGQGVSTGELFF. The CDR3 nucleotides read TGCGCCAGCAGCCCCGGACAGGGGGTGAGCACCGGGGAGCTGTTTTTT.

The chain carries TRBV18 and TRBJ1-2, with TRBD1 matching over 9 bases. The germline V gene has CDR1 KGHSH and CDR2 LQKENI. CDR3 size: 15 residues. V shed 3 bases and J 7 bases; nucleotides not matched to a gene: 9. CDR3 coding DNA: TGTGCCAGCTCACCGGGTTTACAGGGGGCCTTTGGCTACACCTTC. Translating gives CASSPGLQGAFGYTF.

J is TRBJ1-2 and V is TRBV25-1; D possibly corresponds to TRBD1 (5 bases). V gave up 1 base and J gave up 8 bases, with 14 bases separating them. The CDR3 has 14 amino acids. CDR1 is MGHDK and CDR2 is SYGVNS in the germline V gene. This CDR3 reads CASSELSGRYGYTF. The CDR3 coding sequence is TGTGCCAGCAGTGAATTATCAGGGCGTTACGGCTACACCTTC.

Points on this clone: An end of the junction does not agree with germline; a read error may underlie this. V is TRBV3-1 (or the pseudogene TRBV3-2) and J is TRBJ1-1; D uncertain. Germline V gene data show CDR1 as LGHDT and CDR2 as YNNKEL (reference sequence). The CDR3 is made up of 12 amino acids. The CDR3 nucleotides read TGTGCCAGCAGCCACATAGACACCGAAGCTTTCTTT. It encodes CASSHIDTEAFF.

The chain employs TRBV11-2 and TRBJ1-5; 7 nucleotides align to TRBD1. The CDR3 sequence is 13 residues long. Per the germline V gene, CDR1 is SGHAT and CDR2 is FQNNGV. With V trimmed by 4 bases and J by 4 bases, 1 base remained unmatched. CDR3 region: CASSSQGNQPQHF. The CDR3 DNA is TGTGCCAGCAGCTCACAGGGGAATCAGCCCCAGCATTTT.

This clone was found once. The chain is built from TRBV9 and TRBJ2-7; maybe TRBD2 (7 bases). Trimming removed 3 bases at V and 0 bases at J, with 16 bases between. Looked up from germline, CDR1 is SGDLS and CDR2 is YYNGEE. The CDR3 consists of 16 residues. The CDR3 DNA reads as TGTGCCAGCAGCGGAGTCGGGGGGCGGAGCTCCTACGAGCAGTACTTC. Translating gives CASSGVGGRSSYEQYF.

V is TRBV18 and J is TRBJ1-2; D is unresolved. Trimming left V 3 bases short and J 5 bases short, with 10 bases between. CDR1 and CDR2 from the germline V gene are KGHSH and LQKENI. There are 13 residues in the CDR3. The CDR3 nucleotides read TGTGCCAGCTCACCGGAAGTCGGGTATGGCTACACCTTC. Translated, it gives CASSPEVGYGYTF.

The chain joins TRBV19 to TRBJ1-1; D may be TRBD1 (5 bases). Germline loops: CDR1 LNHDA, CDR2 SQIVND (reference sequence). The CDR3 contains 13 residues. V was trimmed by 8 bases and J by 0 bases, leaving 10 bases between them. The chain's CDR3 is CASHRQMNTEAFF. The CDR3 nucleotides are TGTGCCAGTCATAGACAGATGAACACTGAAGCTTTCTTT.

The chain carries TRBV5-5 and TRBJ1-2; maybe TRBD1 (5 bases). V was pared by 1 base and J by 6 bases, with 10 bases between. CDR1 is SGHKS and CDR2 is YYEKEE in the germline V gene (reference sequence). This CDR3 spans 13 amino acids. DNA of the CDR3: TGTGCCAGCAGCTTGTACGGGGGGGATGGCTACACCTTC. Encoded protein: CASSLYGGDGYTF. Supplemented by reference TRBV5-5 and TRBJ1-2, the full variable domain reads DAGVTQSPTHLIKTRGQQVTLRCSPISGHKSVSWYQQVLGQGPQFIFQYYEKEERGRGNFPDRFSARQFPNYSSELNVNALLLGDSALYLCASSLYGGDGYTFGSGTRLTVV.

The chain has TRBV5-1 and TRBJ2-5; TRBD1 matches at 9 bases. Germline assignment: CDR1 SGHRS and CDR2 YFSETQ. The CDR3 has 15 residues. Losses at the gene ends were 7 bases for V and 2 bases for J; bases not matched to a gene: 9. CDR3 DNA: TGCGCCAGCGGAAGGACAGGGGACCTTCAAGAGACCCAGTACTTC. Translated, it gives CASGRTGDLQETQYF. The full variable domain, with the rest looked up from reference TRBV5-1 and TRBJ2-5, is KAGVTQTPRYLIKTRGQQVTLSCSPISGHRSVSWYQQTPGQGLQFLFEYFSETQRNKGNFPGRFSGRQFSNSRSEMNVSTLELGDSALYLCASGRTGDLQETQYFGPGTRLLVL.

The gene calls are TRBV27 and TRBJ2-3; 10 bases match TRBD2. Looked up from germline, CDR1 is MNHEY and CDR2 is SMNVEV (reference sequence). J gave up 6 bases and V 5 bases, and 2 bases lay outside the gene matches. The CDR3 has 13 residues. CDR3 region: CASSLAGVDTQYF. The CDR3 region has the DNA TGTGCCAGCAGTCTAGCGGGAGTTGATACGCAGTATTTT.

V is TRBV7-2 and J is TRBJ1-3; 7 positions agree with TRBD1. J gave up 0 bases and V 5 bases, and 10 bases lay outside the gene matches. The CDR3 is made up of 17 amino acids. Germline values: CDR1 SGHTA, CDR2 FQGNSA. This CDR3 reads CASSKNPGQRSGNTIYF. The CDR3 DNA sequence: TGTGCCAGCAGCAAAAACCCGGGACAGCGCTCTGGAAACACCATATATTTT. The whole variable domain, remainder taken from reference TRBV7-2 and TRBJ1-3, is GAGVSQSPSNKVTEKGKDVELRCDPISGHTALYWYRQSLGQGLEFLIYFQGNSAPDKSGLPSDRFSAERTGGSVSTLTIQRTQQEDSAVYLCASSKNPGQRSGNTIYFGEGSWLTVV.

This chain uses TRBV20-1 with TRBJ1-1; maybe TRBD1 (5 bases). Germline V gene sequence: CDR1 DFQATT, CDR2 SNEGSKA (reference sequence). The CDR3 sequence is 11 residues long. Trimming stripped 6 bases from V and 4 bases from J, with 9 bases between. The CDR3 nucleotides are TGCAGTGCAGGAGGGACCACTGAAGCTTTCTTT. This sequence encodes CSAGGTTEAFF.

The chain carries TRBV7-9 and TRBJ2-3; 14 nucleotides match TRBD2. The germline gives CDR1 SEHNR, CDR2 FQNEAQ (reference sequence). There are 18 residues in the CDR3. V dropped 3 bases and J dropped 0; count of bases not matched to a gene: 5. In DNA form, the CDR3 reads TGTGCCAGCAGCTTGACTAGCGGGGGGGCCCCTAGCACAGATACGCAGTATTTT. Protein product: CASSLTSGGAPSTDTQYF.

The chain carries TRBV24-1 and TRBJ2-7, with 12 bases matching TRBD1. Germline V gene data show CDR1 as KGHDR and CDR2 as SFDVKD. V lost 4 bases to trimming and J lost 6 bases; unmatched junction nucleotides: 6. The CDR3 contains 15 residues. In DNA form, the CDR3 reads TGTGCCACCAGTGACCCCGGGACAGGGGGCTTCGAGCAGTACTTC. It codes for CATSDPGTGGFEQYF.

J is TRBJ2-1 and V is TRBV3-1 (or the pseudogene TRBV3-2), with 8 positions matching TRBD2. Germline assignment: CDR1 LGHDT and CDR2 YNNKEL (reference sequence). V was pared by 4 bases and J by 5 bases, with 13 bases of the junction left unmatched. The CDR3 has 17 residues. CDR3 sequence reads: CASSPPCQLAVDNEQFF. The CDR3 DNA follows: TGTGCCAGCAGCCCCCCATGTCAACTAGCGGTAGACAATGAGCAGTTCTTC.

This clone was picked up a small number of times. The chain is built from TRBV9 and TRBJ2-5, with a possible D match to TRBD1 (6 bases). Trimming removed 4 bases from V and 5 bases from J, with 18 bases in between. The CDR3 spans 15 residues. Germline V lookup: CDR1 SGDLS, CDR2 YYNGEE. CDR3 coding DNA: TGTGCCAGCAGCCCGACAGGCCACACGGGTGAGACCCAGTACTTC. This encodes CASSPTGHTGETQYF.

As DNA, the CDR3 is TGCGCCAGCAGCCAATCCCAGGGACAGGGTATGTTCGGATACTCTGGAAACACCATATATTTT. Its protein product is CASSQSQGQGMFGYSGNTIYF. The chain joins TRBV4-1 to TRBJ1-3; 9 nucleotides align to TRBD1. The CDR3 covers 21 residues. Germline assignment: CDR1 MGHRA and CDR2 YSYEKL. J was trimmed by 0 bases and V by 2 bases; bases with no gene match: 17.

The sample holds one count of this clone. The DNA of the CDR3 is TGCGCCAGCACCTCCTCCAGGCGGGGGAACACCGGGGAGCTGTTTTTT. This encodes CASTSSRRGNTGELFF. The J gene is TRBJ2-2, the V gene TRBV5-1, with a possible D match to TRBD2 (6 bases). This CDR3 spans 16 amino acids. Deletions cut 6 bases from V and 1 base from J, with 16 bases between. Germline CDR1 SGHRS, CDR2 YFSETQ.

This clone appeared once. The V gene is TRBV13, the J gene TRBJ1-2; D not certain. CDR3 length equals 11 residues. V dropped 6 bases and J dropped 8 bases, with 10 bases sitting between them. Germline loops: CDR1 PRHDT, CDR2 FYEKMQ (reference sequence). In nucleotides, the CDR3 is TGTGCCAGCAGGTTTGCCGGGGGCTACACCTTC. Translating it yields CASRFAGGYTF.